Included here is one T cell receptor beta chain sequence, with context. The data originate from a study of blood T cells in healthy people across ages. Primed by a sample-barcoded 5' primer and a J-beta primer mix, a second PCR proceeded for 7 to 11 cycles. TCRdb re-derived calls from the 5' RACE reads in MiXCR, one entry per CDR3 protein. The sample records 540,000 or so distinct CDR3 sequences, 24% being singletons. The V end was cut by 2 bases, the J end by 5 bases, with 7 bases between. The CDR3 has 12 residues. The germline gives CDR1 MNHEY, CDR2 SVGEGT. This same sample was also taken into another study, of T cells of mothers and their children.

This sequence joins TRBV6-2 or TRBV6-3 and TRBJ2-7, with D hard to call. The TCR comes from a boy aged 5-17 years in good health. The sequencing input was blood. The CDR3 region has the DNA TGTGCCAGCAGTTACACGGGCCACGAGCAGTACTTC. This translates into CASSYTGHEQYF.